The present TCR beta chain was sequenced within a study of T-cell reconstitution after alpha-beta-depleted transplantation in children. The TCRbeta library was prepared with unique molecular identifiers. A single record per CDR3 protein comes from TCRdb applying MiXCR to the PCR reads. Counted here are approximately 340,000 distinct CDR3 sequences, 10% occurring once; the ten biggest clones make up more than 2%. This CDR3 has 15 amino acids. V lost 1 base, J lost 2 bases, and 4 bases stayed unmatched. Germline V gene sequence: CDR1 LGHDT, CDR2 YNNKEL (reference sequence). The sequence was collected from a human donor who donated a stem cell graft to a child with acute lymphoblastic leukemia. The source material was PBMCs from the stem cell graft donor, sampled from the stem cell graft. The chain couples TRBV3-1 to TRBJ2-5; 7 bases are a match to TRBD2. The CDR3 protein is CASSQARDYQETQYF. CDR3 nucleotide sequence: TGTGCCAGCAGCCAAGCCCGGGACTATCAAGAGACCCAGTACTTC.